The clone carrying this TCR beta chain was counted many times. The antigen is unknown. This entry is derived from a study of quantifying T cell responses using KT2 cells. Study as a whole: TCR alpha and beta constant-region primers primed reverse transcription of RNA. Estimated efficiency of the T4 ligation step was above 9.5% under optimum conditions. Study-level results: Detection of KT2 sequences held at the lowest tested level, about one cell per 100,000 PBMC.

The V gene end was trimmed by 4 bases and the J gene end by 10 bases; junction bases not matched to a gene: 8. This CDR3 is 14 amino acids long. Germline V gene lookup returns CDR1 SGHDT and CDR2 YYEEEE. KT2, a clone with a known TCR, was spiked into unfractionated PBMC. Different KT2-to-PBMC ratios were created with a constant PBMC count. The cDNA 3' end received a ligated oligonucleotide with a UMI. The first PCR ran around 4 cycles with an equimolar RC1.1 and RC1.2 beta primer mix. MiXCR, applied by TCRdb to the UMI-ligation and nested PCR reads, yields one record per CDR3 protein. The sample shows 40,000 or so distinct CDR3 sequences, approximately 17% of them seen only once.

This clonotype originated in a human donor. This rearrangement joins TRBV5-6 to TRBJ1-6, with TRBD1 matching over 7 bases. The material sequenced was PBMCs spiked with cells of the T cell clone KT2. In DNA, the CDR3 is TGTGCCAGCAGCCTGGACAGGTTGAGATCACCCCTCCACTTT. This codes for CASSLDRLRSPLHF. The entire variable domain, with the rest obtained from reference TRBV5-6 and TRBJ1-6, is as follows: DAGVTQSPTHLIKTRGQQVTLRCSPKSGHDTVSWYQQALGQGPQFIFQYYEEEERQRGNFPDRFSGHQFPNYSSELNVNALLLGDSALYLCASSLDRLRSPLHFGNGTRLTVT.